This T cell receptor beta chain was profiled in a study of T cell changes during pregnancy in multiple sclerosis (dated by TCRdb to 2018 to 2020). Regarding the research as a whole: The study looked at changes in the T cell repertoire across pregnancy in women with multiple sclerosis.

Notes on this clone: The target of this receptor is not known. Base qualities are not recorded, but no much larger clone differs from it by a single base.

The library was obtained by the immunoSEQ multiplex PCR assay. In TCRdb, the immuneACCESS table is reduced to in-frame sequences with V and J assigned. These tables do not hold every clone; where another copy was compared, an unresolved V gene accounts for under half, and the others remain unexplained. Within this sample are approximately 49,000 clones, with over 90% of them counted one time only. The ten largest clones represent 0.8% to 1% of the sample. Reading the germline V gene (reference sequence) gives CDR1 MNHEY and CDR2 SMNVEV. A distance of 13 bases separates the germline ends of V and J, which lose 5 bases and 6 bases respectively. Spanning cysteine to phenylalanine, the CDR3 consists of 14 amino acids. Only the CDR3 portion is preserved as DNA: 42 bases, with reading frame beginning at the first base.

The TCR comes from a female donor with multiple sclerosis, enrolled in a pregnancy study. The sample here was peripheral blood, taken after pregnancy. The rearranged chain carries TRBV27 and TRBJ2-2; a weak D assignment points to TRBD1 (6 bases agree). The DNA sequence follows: TGTGCCAGCAGTGGGAACAGGGCCCCCGGGGAGCTGTTTTTT. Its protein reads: CASSGNRAPGELFF.